This section outlines one T cell receptor beta chain sequence together with its context. The entry originates in a study of blood T cell repertoires in COVID-19. Study background: The United States, Italy and Spain provided the acute and convalescent COVID-19 samples. PBMCs, B-cell-depleted T cells, or T cells were the source of the cDNA or gDNA that made up the material.

The data were produced by immunoSEQ multiplex PCR, yet TCRdb's version contains in-frame clones alone and is incomplete. The data hold 330,000 or so clones, with roughly nine tenths observed a single time. Germline CDR1 LNHDA, CDR2 SQIVND (reference sequence). CDR3 length equals 16 residues. V lost 4 bases to trimming and J lost 4 bases, with 19 bases between them. This sequence originates from an older woman with COVID-19, enrolled during active disease. Sequencing used peripheral blood. The rearrangement joins TRBV19 to TRBJ1-1, with D possibly matching TRBD1 (5 bases). This chain's CDR3 is CASSNSGNRLSTEAFF. CDR3 DNA: TGTGCCAGTAGTAATTCAGGGAATCGGCTCTCCACTGAAGCTTTCTTT.